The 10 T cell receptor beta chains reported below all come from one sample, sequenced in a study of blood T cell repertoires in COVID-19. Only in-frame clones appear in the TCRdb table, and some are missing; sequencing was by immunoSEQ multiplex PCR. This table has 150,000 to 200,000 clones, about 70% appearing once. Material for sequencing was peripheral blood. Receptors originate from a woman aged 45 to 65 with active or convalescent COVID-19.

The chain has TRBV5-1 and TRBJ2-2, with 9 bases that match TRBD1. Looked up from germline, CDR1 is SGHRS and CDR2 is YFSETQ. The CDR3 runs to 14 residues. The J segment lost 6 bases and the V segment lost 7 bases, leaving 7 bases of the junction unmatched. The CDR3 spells CASWYGTGPGELFF. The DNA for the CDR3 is TGCGCCAGCTGGTACGGGACAGGGCCCGGGGAGCTGTTTTTT.

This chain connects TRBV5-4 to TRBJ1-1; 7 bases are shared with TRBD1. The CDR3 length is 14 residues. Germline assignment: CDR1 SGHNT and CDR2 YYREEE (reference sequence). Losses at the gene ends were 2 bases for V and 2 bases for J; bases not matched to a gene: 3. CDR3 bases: TGTGCCAGCAGCTTTGACAGGGAAAACACTGAAGCTTTCTTT. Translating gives CASSFDRENTEAFF.

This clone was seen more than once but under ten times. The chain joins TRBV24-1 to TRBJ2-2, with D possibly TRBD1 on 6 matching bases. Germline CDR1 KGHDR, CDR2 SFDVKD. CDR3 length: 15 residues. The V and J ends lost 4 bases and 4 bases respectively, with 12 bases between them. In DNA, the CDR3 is TGTGCCACCAGTGACACAGGACAGTTCACCGGGGAGCTGTTTTTT. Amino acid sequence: CATSDTGQFTGELFF.

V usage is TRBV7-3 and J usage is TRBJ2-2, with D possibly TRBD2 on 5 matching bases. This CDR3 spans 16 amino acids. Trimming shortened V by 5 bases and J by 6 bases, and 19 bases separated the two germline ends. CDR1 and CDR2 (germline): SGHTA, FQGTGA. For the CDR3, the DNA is TGTGCCAGCAGCCCCGGGAAGGGCCCCGGGTCCGGGGAGCTGTTTTTT. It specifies CASSPGKGPGSGELFF.

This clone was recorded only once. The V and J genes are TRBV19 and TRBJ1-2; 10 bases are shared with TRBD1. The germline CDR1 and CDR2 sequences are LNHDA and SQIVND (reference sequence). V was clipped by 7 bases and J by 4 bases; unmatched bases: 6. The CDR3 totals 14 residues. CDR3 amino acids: CASIPGQGTYGYTF. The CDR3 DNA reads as TGTGCCAGTATTCCGGGACAGGGGACCTATGGCTACACCTTC.

CDR3 region: CASSPRPEKYYNEQFF. In DNA form, the CDR3 reads TGTGCCAGCAGTCCACGACCGGAGAAATACTACAATGAGCAGTTCTTC. V usage is TRBV27 and J usage is TRBJ2-1; D not certain. CDR3 length equals 16 residues. The V end was cut by 5 bases, the J end by 3 bases, with 17 bases between. The germline CDR1 and CDR2 sequences are MNHEY and SMNVEV (reference sequence).

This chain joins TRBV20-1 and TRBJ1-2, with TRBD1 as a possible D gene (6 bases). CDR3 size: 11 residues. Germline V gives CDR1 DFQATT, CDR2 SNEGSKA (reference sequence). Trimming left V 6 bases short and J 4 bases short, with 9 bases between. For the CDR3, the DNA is TGCAGTGCAATGGACAGCTATGGCTACACCTTC. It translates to CSAMDSYGYTF.

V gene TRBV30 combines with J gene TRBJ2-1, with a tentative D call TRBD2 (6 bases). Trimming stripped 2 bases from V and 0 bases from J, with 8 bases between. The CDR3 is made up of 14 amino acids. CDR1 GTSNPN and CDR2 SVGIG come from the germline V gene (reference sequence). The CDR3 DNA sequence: TGTGCCTGGAGTTTGGGGGGCTCCTACAATGAGCAGTTCTTC. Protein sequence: CAWSLGGSYNEQFF.

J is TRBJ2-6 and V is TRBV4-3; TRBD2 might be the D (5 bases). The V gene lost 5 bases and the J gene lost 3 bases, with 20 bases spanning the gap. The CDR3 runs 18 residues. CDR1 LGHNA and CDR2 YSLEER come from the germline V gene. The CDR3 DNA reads TGCGCCAGCAGCACTCGGGGTAGGGTCGAGAATGGGGCCAACGTCCTGACTTTC. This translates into CASSTRGRVENGANVLTF.

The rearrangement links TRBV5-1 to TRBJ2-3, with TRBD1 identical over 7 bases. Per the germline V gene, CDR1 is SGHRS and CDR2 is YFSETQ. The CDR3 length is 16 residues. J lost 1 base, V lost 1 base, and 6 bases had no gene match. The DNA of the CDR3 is TGCGCCAGCAGCTTGTCAGACAGGGTGGGCACAGATACGCAGTATTTT. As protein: CASSLSDRVGTDTQYF. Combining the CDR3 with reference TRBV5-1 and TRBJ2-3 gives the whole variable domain KAGVTQTPRYLIKTRGQQVTLSCSPISGHRSVSWYQQTPGQGLQFLFEYFSETQRNKGNFPGRFSGRQFSNSRSEMNVSTLELGDSALYLCASSLSDRVGTDTQYFGPGTRLTVL.